This T cell receptor beta chain was identified during a study of T cells expressing NK-cell markers. Using the 5' RACE reads, TCRdb records one entry per CDR3 protein without DNA. This table holds hundreds of thousands of distinct CDR3 sequences. This sequence originates from a young man in good health. Sequencing used blood T cells: a sorted CD56 or NKG2C T cell subset, CD4+ or CD8+ T cells, or bulk PBMC T cells (not recorded which).

The CDR3 spells CASSPGTGGDEQFF. The V gene is TRBV6-2 or TRBV6-3, the J gene TRBJ2-1; TCRdb reports TRBD1, a call that lacks DNA to check it against. The CDR3 sequence is 14 residues long. From germline, CDR1 is MNHEY and CDR2 SVGEGT.